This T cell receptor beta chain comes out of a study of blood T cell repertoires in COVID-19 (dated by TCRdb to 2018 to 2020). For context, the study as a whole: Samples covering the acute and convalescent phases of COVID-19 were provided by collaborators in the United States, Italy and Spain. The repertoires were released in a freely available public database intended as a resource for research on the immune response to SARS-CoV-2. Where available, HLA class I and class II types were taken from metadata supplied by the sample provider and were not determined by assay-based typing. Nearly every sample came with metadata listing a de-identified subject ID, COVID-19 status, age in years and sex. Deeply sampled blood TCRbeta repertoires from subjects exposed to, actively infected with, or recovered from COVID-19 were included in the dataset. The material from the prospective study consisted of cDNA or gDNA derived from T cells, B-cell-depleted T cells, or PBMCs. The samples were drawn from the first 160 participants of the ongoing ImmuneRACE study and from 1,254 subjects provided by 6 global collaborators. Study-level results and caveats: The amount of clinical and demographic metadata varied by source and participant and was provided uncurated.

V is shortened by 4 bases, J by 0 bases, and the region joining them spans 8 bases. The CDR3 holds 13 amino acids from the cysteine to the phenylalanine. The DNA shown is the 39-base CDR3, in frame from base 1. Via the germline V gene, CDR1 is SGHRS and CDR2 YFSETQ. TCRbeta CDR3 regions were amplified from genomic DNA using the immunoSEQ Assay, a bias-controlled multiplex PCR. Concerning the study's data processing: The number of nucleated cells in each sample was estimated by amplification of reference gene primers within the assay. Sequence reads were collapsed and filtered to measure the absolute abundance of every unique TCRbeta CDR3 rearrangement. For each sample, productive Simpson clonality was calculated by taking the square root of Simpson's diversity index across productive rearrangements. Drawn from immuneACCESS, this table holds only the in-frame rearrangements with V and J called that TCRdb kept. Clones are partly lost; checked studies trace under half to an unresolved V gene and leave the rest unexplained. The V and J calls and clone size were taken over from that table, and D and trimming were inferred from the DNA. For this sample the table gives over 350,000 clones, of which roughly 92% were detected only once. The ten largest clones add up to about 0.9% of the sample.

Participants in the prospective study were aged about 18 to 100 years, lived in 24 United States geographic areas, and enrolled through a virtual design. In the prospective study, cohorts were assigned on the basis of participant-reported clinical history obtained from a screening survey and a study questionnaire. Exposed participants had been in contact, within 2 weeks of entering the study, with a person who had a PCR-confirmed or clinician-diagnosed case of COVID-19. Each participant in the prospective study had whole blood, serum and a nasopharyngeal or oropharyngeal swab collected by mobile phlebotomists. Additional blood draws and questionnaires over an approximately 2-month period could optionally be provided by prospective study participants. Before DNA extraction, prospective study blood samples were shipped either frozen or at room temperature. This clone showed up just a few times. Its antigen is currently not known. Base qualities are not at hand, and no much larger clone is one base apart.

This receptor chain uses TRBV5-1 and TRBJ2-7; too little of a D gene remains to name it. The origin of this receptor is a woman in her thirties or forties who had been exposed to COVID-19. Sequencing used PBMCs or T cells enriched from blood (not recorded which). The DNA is TGCGCCAGCAGCCGGTTGAGCTCCTACGAGCAGTACTTC. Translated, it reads CASSRLSSYEQYF.